This T cell receptor beta chain was observed in a study of shared clonotypes between healthy human individuals. The overall study: CD4 naive and memory got three plates each, CD8 naive two, CD8 memory one.

Genomic DNA (from each subset) was split evenly across several immunoSEQ plates. Sequenced by immunoSEQ multiplex PCR; TCRdb stores in-frame clones only, minus some. The sample carries about 980,000 clones, over 60% recorded once. The CDR3 contains 14 residues. V shed 4 bases, J shed 5 bases, and the junction held 9 bases outside the gene matches. Per germline, CDR1 GTSNPN and CDR2 SVGIG (reference sequence). Input material: memory CD4+ T cells sorted from blood. Subset in this sample: CD45RA-negative fraction. The chain couples TRBV30 to TRBJ1-2; 8 bases align to TRBD1. The origin of this receptor is a man aged 18 to 35 in good health. The CDR3 nucleotides are TGTGCCTGGATCATGGGGACAGGAAGATATGGCTACACCTTC. Translated: CAWIMGTGRYGYTF.